This TCR beta chain was documented in a study of cytomegalovirus exposure and HLA in healthy donors. Overall study: It was reported in a later analysis that the same platform had been used for the roughly 110 validation repertoires as for the 550 to 700 first-cohort repertoires. General observations from the study: The tendency of first-cohort TCR clusters to co-occur in the 120 or so validation repertoires was identified by a subsequent analysis. The majority of TCR sequences were rare, yet some public TCRs appeared in many donors.

Donors came from a validation cohort of over a hundred subjects, distinct from the first 666-subject cohort. Trimming removed 3 bases at V and 7 bases at J, with 9 bases between. Germline values: CDR1 LNHDA, CDR2 SQIVND (reference sequence). The CDR3 contains 12 residues. This clone was seen a few times. Its specificity is unknown. Only in-frame clones appear in the TCRdb table, and some are missing; sequencing was by immunoSEQ multiplex PCR. The table shows about 110,000 clones, with less than 90% occurring only once. The sample consisted of PBMCs. This receptor was identified in a woman under 30 in good health and CMV-seropositive. The genes are TRBV19 and TRBJ1-2; unclear D gene. CDR3 DNA: TGTGCCAGTAGTATGAGTCGGGGTGGCTACACCTTC. Its protein is CASSMSRGGYTF.